Listed here is a single T cell receptor beta chain. Antigen: not known. Three rounds of nested PCR, following a modified ARM-PCR protocol, produced the TCRbeta library. TCRdb independently ran MiXCR on the multiplex PCR reads; one entry per CDR3 protein. The data show some 100,000 distinct CDR3 sequences, with 80% seen just once and about 31% held by the top ten. V was trimmed by 8 bases and J by 0 bases, leaving 20 bases between them. Looked up from germline, CDR1 is SGHAT and CDR2 is FQNNGV. CDR3 size: 17 residues. This sample's RNA came from whole unsorted tissue. This non-tumor lung sample came from over 3 cm beyond the tumor edge. The data stem from a study of tumor and adjacent non-tumor tissue in lung cancer. Study background: Samples averaged about 3.8 million productive TCRbeta reads each. Whole-study findings and limits: Compared with tumor, normal lung showed significantly lower TCR diversity. Tumor TCR diversity, when higher, was linked to shorter survival.

The clonotype comes from a man in his fifties or sixties with small cell lung cancer. V usage is TRBV11-2 and J usage is TRBJ2-1; the D is unclear. Sequences were obtained from distant non-tumor lung tissue. Here the CDR3 reads CASGSVTSQSSYNEQFF. CDR3 DNA: TGTGCCAGCGGCTCAGTGACATCCCAGAGCTCCTACAATGAGCAGTTCTTC.